The 10 T cell receptor beta chains below come from one sample, sequenced in a study of neoadjuvant anti-PD-1 for oral cavity cancer. Sample time point: after neoadjuvant nivolumab, at surgical resection. Here immunoSEQ multiplex PCR was the method, and the copy in TCRdb shows in-frame clones only, minus some. The table records 72,000 or so clones, 80% to 90% of them present only once. This material consisted of PBMCs, taken after nivolumab (anti-PD-1) treatment. Source of these receptors: a person aged 35-79 years with oral cavity squamous cell carcinoma.

The CDR3 is CASSSRALSGANVLTF. DNA of the CDR3: TGTGCCAGCAGCAGCCGCGCCCTCTCTGGGGCCAACGTCCTGACTTTC. This chain links TRBV5-5 with TRBJ2-6, with D unresolved. In germline, CDR1 is SGHKS, CDR2 YYEKEE (reference sequence). The CDR3 runs to 16 residues. V was cut by 4 bases and J by 0 bases, with 11 bases left in between.

The chain joins TRBV11-3 to TRBJ2-1; D unresolved. This CDR3 contains 14 residues. Germline CDR1 is SGHNT and CDR2 is YENEEA. V lost 0 bases to trimming and J lost 6 bases, with 9 bases between them. The CDR3 region has the DNA TGTGCCAGCAGCTTAGATCTGGGTACCAATGAGCAGTTCTTC. It codes for CASSLDLGTNEQFF. Full variable domain (remainder filled in from reference TRBV11-3 and TRBJ2-1): EAGVVQSPRYKIIEKKQPVAFWCNPISGHNTLYWYLQNLGQGPELLIRYENEEAVDDSQLPKDRFSAERLKGVDSTLKIQPAELGDSAVYLCASSLDLGTNEQFFGPGTRLTVL.

This clone turned up a few times. The V gene is TRBV6-1, the J gene TRBJ1-3, with a possible D match to TRBD1 (5 bases). The V end lost 2 bases, the J end lost 0 bases, and 8 bases lay between the germline ends. This CDR3 has 15 amino acids. CDR1 MNHNS and CDR2 SASEGT come from the germline V gene. CDR3 region: CASSETQVSGNTIYF. CDR3 in DNA: TGTGCCAGCAGTGAAACACAGGTCTCTGGAAACACCATATATTTT.

Here the CDR3 reads CASSLAGGGRYEQYF. DNA of the CDR3: TGTGCCAGCAGCTTGGCAGGCGGGGGGCGTTACGAGCAGTACTTC. The chain carries TRBV5-5 and TRBJ2-7; 8 bases fit TRBD2. Losses at the gene ends were 0 bases for V and 4 bases for J; bases not matched to a gene: 6. Germline CDR1 reads SGHKS; CDR2 reads YYEKEE (reference sequence). The CDR3 spans 15 residues.

The rearrangement links TRBV7-9 to TRBJ2-1, with a tentative D call TRBD2 (5 bases). The CDR3 is 14 residues long. CDR1 and CDR2 from the germline V gene are SEHNR and FQNEAQ (reference sequence). Between the trimmed V and J ends, which lost 5 bases and 3 bases, there was a span of 11 bases. CDR3 in amino acids: CASSPTGVYNEQFF. The CDR3 DNA reads as TGTGCCAGCAGCCCAACCGGGGTCTACAATGAGCAGTTCTTC.

This clone was detected a few times. This sequence joins TRBV19 and TRBJ1-4; no clear D gene. The length of the CDR3 is 15 residues. Germline V gene lookup returns CDR1 LNHDA and CDR2 SQIVND (reference sequence). Trimming shortened V by 4 bases and J by 1 base, and 10 bases separated the two germline ends. CDR3 residues: CASSNGQRTNEKLFF. CDR3 coding DNA: TGTGCCAGTAGTAATGGGCAGCGAACTAATGAAAAACTGTTTTTT.

V and J are TRBV9 and TRBJ2-7; 12 nucleotides align to TRBD2. Germline CDR1 is SGDLS and CDR2 is YYNGEE. The junction had 5 bases not matched to a gene; V was cut back by 4 bases and J by 3 bases. This CDR3 is built from 15 residues. The chain's CDR3 is CASSSGLAGFYEQYF. The DNA for the CDR3 is TGTGCCAGCAGCTCCGGACTAGCGGGATTCTACGAGCAGTACTTC.

This rearrangement joins TRBV7-9 to TRBJ1-1; TRBD1 might be the D (5 bases). V gave up 8 bases and J gave up 0 bases, with 16 bases separating them. The germline V gene has CDR1 SEHNR and CDR2 FQNEAQ (reference sequence). CDR3 length: 15 amino acids. The CDR3 region is CASGTQGTMNTEAFF. CDR3 sequence (DNA): TGTGCCAGCGGGACCCAAGGTACCATGAACACTGAAGCTTTCTTT.

The chain links TRBV7-8 to TRBJ2-7; 12 positions match TRBD2. Germline-derived CDR1 and CDR2 are SGHVS and FQNEAQ. The CDR3 covers 20 residues. J lost 0 bases, V lost 1 base, and 13 bases had no gene match. CDR3 sequence: CASSLVGAGETSGSSYEQYF. The CDR3 DNA is TGTGCCAGCAGCTTAGTAGGGGCAGGCGAGACTAGCGGGAGCTCCTACGAGCAGTACTTC.

This rearrangement joins TRBV4-1 to TRBJ2-5, with D maybe TRBD2 (5 bases). This CDR3 comprises 15 residues. From germline, CDR1 is MGHRA and CDR2 YSYEKL. The ends were cut back, 3 bases at V and 2 bases at J, with 13 bases in the middle. DNA for the CDR3: TGCGCCAGCAGCCACCCCGGGATCGGGCAAGAGACCCAGTACTTC. Its protein product is CASSHPGIGQETQYF.